Below are 24 T cell receptor beta chains sequenced from a single sample in a study of OX40 agonist ivuxolimab in advanced cancers. TCRdb's table, derived via immunoSEQ multiplex PCR, lists solely in-frame clones and lacks some. Counted here are 70,000 or so clones, over 70% occurring once; the ten biggest clones make up more than 1%. Source: CD4+ or CD8+ T cells sorted from blood, taken in a trial of the OX40 agonist ivuxolimab. These receptors were obtained from an adult with an advanced solid tumor such as melanoma, head and neck, liver or kidney cancer.

The chain combines TRBV27 with TRBJ2-3; a possible D gene is TRBD2 (6 bases). Deletions cut 3 bases from V and 0 bases from J, with 10 bases between. Germline values: CDR1 MNHEY, CDR2 SMNVEV (reference sequence). CDR3 length: 15 amino acids. The CDR3 DNA reads as TGTGCCAGCAGTTTTGGGGGGACTAGCACAGATACGCAGTATTTT. Its protein is CASSFGGTSTDTQYF.

This chain uses TRBV6-4 with TRBJ2-2; D is possibly TRBD1 (6 bases). Germline V CDR1 and CDR2: MRHNA, SNTAGT. V was pared by 5 bases and J by 0 bases, with 13 bases between. The length of the CDR3 is 16 residues. CDR3 in amino acids: CASSPQTGSNTGELFF. Here the CDR3 DNA reads TGTGCCAGCAGTCCACAGACAGGCTCGAACACCGGGGAGCTGTTTTTT.

J is TRBJ1-2 and V is TRBV4-1; 8 bases fit TRBD1. In germline, CDR1 is MGHRA, CDR2 YSYEKL. The CDR3 extends over 14 amino acids. Trimming removed 1 base from V and 7 bases from J; junction bases left unmatched: 5. CDR3 DNA sequence: TGCGCCAGCAGCCAAGGTGGACAGGGAGGTGGCTACACCTTC. The encoded protein is CASSQGGQGGGYTF.

The table lists this clone with a count of one. The DNA for the CDR3 is TGTGCCAGCAGCCTTGTCAGAGGGAACACCGGGGAGCTGTTTTTT. Translating it yields CASSLVRGNTGELFF. V is TRBV6-5 and J is TRBJ2-2; D remains unclear. Deletions cut 6 bases from V and 1 base from J, with 12 bases between. CDR1 MNHEY and CDR2 SVGAGI come from the germline V gene. The CDR3 totals 15 residues.

This chain links TRBV7-8 with TRBJ2-5; no definite D call. Trimming left V 3 bases short and J 5 bases short, with 4 bases between. The germline V gene encodes CDR1 SGHVS and CDR2 FQNEAQ. CDR3 size: 11 residues. The CDR3 DNA reads as TGTGCCAGCAGCTTTAAGGAGACCCAGTACTTC. As protein: CASSFKETQYF.

The rearrangement uses TRBV29-1 and TRBJ1-4; 8 nucleotides agree with TRBD1. The V and J ends lost 2 bases and 8 bases, in that order; junction bases with no gene match: 7. Germline CDR1 reads SQVTM; CDR2 reads ANQGSEA. This CDR3 contains 14 residues. CDR3 sequence reads: CSVELRTGKEKLFF. CDR3 sequence (DNA): TGCAGCGTTGAACTTCGGACAGGGAAGGAAAAACTGTTTTTT. The variable domain in full, with the rest retrieved from reference TRBV29-1 and TRBJ1-4, is SAVISQKPSRDICQRGTSLTIQCQVDSQVTMMFWYRQQPGQSLTLIATANQGSEATYESGFVIDKFPISRPNLTFSTLTVSNMSPEDSSIYLCSVELRTGKEKLFFGSGTQLSVL.

The chain uses TRBV30 and TRBJ1-5, with D perhaps TRBD1 (6 bases). Trimming removed 4 bases from V and 3 bases from J, with 13 bases in between. CDR3 length: 14 residues. Germline lookup yields CDR1 GTSNPN and CDR2 SVGIG (reference sequence). The DNA of the CDR3 is TGTGCCTGGACTACCCGGGGGCACAATCAGCCCCAGCATTTT. Translated, it gives CAWTTRGHNQPQHF.

This clone occurred a few times. Other nucleotide sequences in the sample specify the same CDR3. CDR3 protein: CASSPDPGGTEAFF. CDR3 nucleotide sequence: TGTGCCAGCAGCCCGGACCCGGGGGGGACTGAAGCTTTCTTT. V is TRBV7-6 and J is TRBJ1-1; D possibly corresponds to TRBD1 (5 bases). CDR3 size: 14 residues. Trimming took 5 bases from V and 5 from J, leaving 15 bases between them. Germline lookup yields CDR1 SGHVS and CDR2 FNYEAQ.

This clone was counted once. The chain carries TRBV2 and TRBJ2-7; TRBD2 matches 12 bases. The V and J ends lost 3 bases and 6 bases, in that order; junction bases with no gene match: 3. The CDR3 runs to 14 residues. The V gene's germline CDR1 is SNHLY and CDR2 FYNNEI. In DNA form, the CDR3 reads TGTGCCAGCAGTGAGAGGGGACTAGCGGGCGAGCAGTACTTC. Translating it yields CASSERGLAGEQYF.

The chain recombines TRBV2 with TRBJ2-5, with TRBD2 matching 8 bases. Trimming at V came to 3 bases and at J to 6 bases, leaving 6 bases not matched to a gene. Germline assignment: CDR1 SNHLY and CDR2 FYNNEI. The CDR3 is 14 amino acids. CDR3 DNA: TGTGCCAGCAGTGATACCAGCGGGGGAAAGACCCAGTACTTC. Its protein is CASSDTSGGKTQYF.

The V gene is TRBV10-3, the J gene TRBJ2-1, with D hard to call. Trimming stripped 3 bases from V and 12 bases from J, with 12 bases between. In germline, CDR1 is ENHRY, CDR2 SYGVKD. The length of the CDR3 is 12 residues. CDR3 residues: CAISEWADGQFF. Written as DNA, the CDR3 is TGTGCCATCAGTGAATGGGCCGACGGGCAGTTCTTC.

This clone was seen once. The V and J genes are TRBV7-9 and TRBJ1-4; TRBD1 matches at 7 bases. The CDR3 runs to 14 residues. Germline assignment: CDR1 SEHNR and CDR2 FQNEAQ (reference sequence). The trim removed 5 bases at V and 8 bases at J, leaving 8 bases unmatched. The CDR3 sequence: CASSPGQYTEKLFF. CDR3 in DNA: TGTGCCAGCAGCCCGGGACAGTATACCGAAAAACTGTTTTTT. The variable domain in full, with the rest retrieved from reference TRBV7-9 and TRBJ1-4, is DTGVSQNPRHKITKRGQNVTFRCDPISEHNRLYWYRQTLGQGPEFLTYFQNEAQLEKSRLLSDRFSAERPKGSFSTLEIQRTEQGDSAMYLCASSPGQYTEKLFFGSGTQLSVL.

The chain uses TRBV5-1 and TRBJ2-1, with 8 bases fitting TRBD2. V lost 1 base and J lost 7; bases outside the gene matches: 13. Germline V CDR1 and CDR2: SGHRS, YFSETQ. The CDR3 has 17 amino acids. The CDR3 sequence is CASSLQTSGALLNEQFF. CDR3 sequence (DNA): TGCGCCAGCAGCTTGCAAACTAGCGGCGCTCTTCTTAATGAGCAGTTCTTC. Using reference TRBV5-1 and TRBJ2-1 for the parts outside the CDR3, the full variable domain is KAGVTQTPRYLIKTRGQQVTLSCSPISGHRSVSWYQQTPGQGLQFLFEYFSETQRNKGNFPGRFSGRQFSNSRSEMNVSTLELGDSALYLCASSLQTSGALLNEQFFGPGTRLTVL.

The V gene is TRBV7-2, the J gene TRBJ2-1; TRBD1 agrees at 8 bases. Germline assignment: CDR1 SGHTA and CDR2 FQGNSA. The CDR3 has 15 amino acids. Trimming took 5 bases from V and 0 from J; bases not matched to a gene: 3. CDR3 sequence reads: CASSLDRGSYNEQFF. DNA for the CDR3: TGTGCCAGCAGCCTCGACAGGGGCTCCTACAATGAGCAGTTCTTC.

In DNA, the CDR3 is TGTGCCCTCCGGGGGGCTAATGAAAAACTGTTTTTT. This gives the protein CALRGANEKLFF. The J gene is TRBJ1-4, the V gene TRBV30, with D possibly matching TRBD1 (5 bases). The CDR3 extends over 12 amino acids. Germline V lookup: CDR1 GTSNPN, CDR2 SVGIG (reference sequence). V was pared by 8 bases and J by 3 bases, with 10 bases between. The full variable domain, in which reference TRBV30 and TRBJ1-4 provide the parts outside the CDR3, is SQTIHQWPATLVQPVGSPLSLECTVEGTSNPNLYWYRQAAGRGLQLLFYSVGIGQISSEVPQNLSASRPQDRQFILSSKKLLLSDSGFYLCALRGANEKLFFGSGTQLSVL.

The rearrangement uses TRBV5-6 and TRBJ2-1; 7 bases align to TRBD1. Per the germline V gene, CDR1 is SGHDT and CDR2 is YYEEEE. The CDR3 spans 12 residues. Trimming at V came to 4 bases and at J to 14 bases, leaving 9 bases not matched to a gene. The CDR3 reads CASSTRQGFEFF. Here the CDR3 DNA reads TGTGCCAGCAGCACGAGACAGGGTTTTGAGTTCTTC.

The J gene is TRBJ1-1, the V gene TRBV2, with D hard to call. The CDR3 runs to 16 residues. Germline V gene data show CDR1 as SNHLY and CDR2 as FYNNEI. Trimming removed 4 bases at V and 3 bases at J, with 18 bases between. CDR3 in amino acids: CASSGSAVLGDTEAFF. The CDR3 DNA reads as TGTGCCAGCAGTGGATCGGCAGTTTTAGGTGACACTGAAGCTTTCTTT.

J is TRBJ1-5 and V is TRBV6-5, with a possible D match to TRBD1 (5 bases). The CDR3 runs to 15 residues. V lost 6 bases to trimming and J lost 2 bases, with 14 bases between them. Germline CDR1 reads MNHEY; CDR2 reads SVGAGI. The CDR3 sequence: CASRPNSGRNQPQHF. CDR3 nucleotides: TGTGCCAGCAGGCCTAACTCGGGGCGCAATCAGCCCCAGCATTTT.

Comment on this clone: This CDR3 is also generated by other DNA sequences in the sample. The chain joins TRBV2 to TRBJ1-1, with D tentatively TRBD1 (5 bases). Germline CDR1 SNHLY, CDR2 FYNNEI. The CDR3 contains 13 residues. V lost 5 bases to trimming and J lost 1 base, with 8 bases between them. The CDR3 is CASSQGENTEAFF. CDR3 coding DNA: TGTGCCAGCAGTCAGGGCGAGAACACTGAAGCTTTCTTT.

The chain couples TRBV5-1 to TRBJ1-2; D gene uncertain. The CDR3 contains 15 residues. Trimming left V 3 bases short and J 0 bases short, with 12 bases between. Looked up from germline, CDR1 is SGHRS and CDR2 is YFSETQ. CDR3 in amino acids: CASSSGGSANYGYTF. For the CDR3, the DNA is TGCGCCAGCAGCTCCGGCGGCTCAGCTAACTATGGCTACACCTTC.

This clone appeared once. The rearrangement uses TRBV7-6 and TRBJ2-6; 8 bases match TRBD1. The CDR3 sequence is 15 residues long. V dropped 8 bases and J dropped 2; count of bases not matched to a gene: 5. Germline V gene data show CDR1 as SGHVS and CDR2 as FNYEAQ. Here the CDR3 reads CASGQGGPGANVLTF. In nucleotides, the CDR3 is TGTGCCAGCGGACAGGGCGGCCCTGGGGCCAACGTCCTGACTTTC. Together with reference TRBV7-6 and TRBJ2-6, the CDR3 gives the full variable domain: GAGVSQSPRYKVTKRGQDVALRCDPISGHVSLYWYRQALGQGPEFLTYFNYEAQQDKSGLPNDRFSAERPEGSISTLTIQRTEQRDSAMYRCASGQGGPGANVLTFGAGSRLTVL.

This clone was detected only once. This chain joins TRBV6-1 and TRBJ1-4; TRBD1 is a possible D gene (5 bases). V was clipped by 1 base and J by 10 bases, with 13 bases between them. The CDR3 runs 14 residues. The germline gives CDR1 MNHNS, CDR2 SASEGT. CDR3 sequence reads: CASSEVGVLGKLFF. The CDR3 DNA reads as TGTGCCAGCAGTGAAGTAGGGGTATTGGGAAAACTGTTTTTT.

For the CDR3, the DNA is TGTGCCAGCAGGGCCGACAGGGTATCCGAGCAGTACTTC. Protein product: CASRADRVSEQYF. The genes are TRBV2 and TRBJ2-7; 7 positions match TRBD1. The CDR3 runs to 13 residues. The germline CDR1 and CDR2 sequences are SNHLY and FYNNEI. Losses at the gene ends were 6 bases for V and 6 bases for J; bases not matched to a gene: 8.

This rearrangement joins TRBV5-4 to TRBJ1-2; TRBD1 matches at 7 bases. V trimming: 2 bases; J trimming: 3 bases; junction bases outside the gene matches: 4. The CDR3 spans 14 residues. The germline gives CDR1 SGHNT, CDR2 YYREEE (reference sequence). CDR3 DNA sequence: TGTGCCAGCAGCTTAACAGGGGATCACTATGGCTACACCTTC. Translating gives CASSLTGDHYGYTF. Based on the CDR3 plus reference TRBV5-4 and TRBJ1-2, the full variable domain is ETGVTQSPTHLIKTRGQQVTLRCSSQSGHNTVSWYQQALGQGPQFIFQYYREEENGRGNFPPRFSGLQFPNYSSELNVNALELDDSALYLCASSLTGDHYGYTFGSGTRLTVV.